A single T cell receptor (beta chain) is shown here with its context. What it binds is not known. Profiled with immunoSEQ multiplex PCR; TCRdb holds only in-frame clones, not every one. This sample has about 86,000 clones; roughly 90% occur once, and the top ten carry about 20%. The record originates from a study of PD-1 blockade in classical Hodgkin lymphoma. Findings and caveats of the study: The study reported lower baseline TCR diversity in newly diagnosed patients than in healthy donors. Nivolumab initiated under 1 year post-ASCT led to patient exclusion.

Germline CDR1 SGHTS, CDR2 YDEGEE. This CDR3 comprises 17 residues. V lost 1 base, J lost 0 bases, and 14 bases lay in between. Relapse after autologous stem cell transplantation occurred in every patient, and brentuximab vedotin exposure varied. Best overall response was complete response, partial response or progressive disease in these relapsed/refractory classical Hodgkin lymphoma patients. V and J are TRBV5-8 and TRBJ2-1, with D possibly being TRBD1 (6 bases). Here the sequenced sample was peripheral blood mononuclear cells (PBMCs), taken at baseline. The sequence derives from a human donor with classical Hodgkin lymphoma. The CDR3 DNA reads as TGTGCCAGCAGCTTGTGGGGGCGGACAATCTCCTACAATGAGCAGTTCTTC. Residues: CASSLWGRTISYNEQFF.